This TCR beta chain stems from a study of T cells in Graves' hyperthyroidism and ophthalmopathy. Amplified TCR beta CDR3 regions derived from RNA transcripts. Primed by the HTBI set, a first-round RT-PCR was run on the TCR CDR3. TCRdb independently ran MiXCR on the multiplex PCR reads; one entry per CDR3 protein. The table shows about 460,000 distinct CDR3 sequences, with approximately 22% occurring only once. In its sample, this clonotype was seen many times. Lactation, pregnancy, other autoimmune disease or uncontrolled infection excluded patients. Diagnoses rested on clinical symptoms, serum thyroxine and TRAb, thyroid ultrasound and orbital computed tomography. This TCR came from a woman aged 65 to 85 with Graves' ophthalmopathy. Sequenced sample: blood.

The CDR3 reads CASSLGGARYGYTF. The DNA of the CDR3 is TGTGCCAGCAGCTTAGGAGGGGCCCGCTATGGCTACACCTTC. The V and J genes are TRBV7-2 and TRBJ1-2, with a possible D match to TRBD1 (5 bases). V was cut by 1 base and J by 4 bases, with 10 bases left in between. CDR3 size: 14 residues. Germline lookup yields CDR1 SGHTA and CDR2 FQGNSA.